Below are 8 T cell receptor beta chains sequenced from a single sample in a study of blood T cell repertoires in COVID-19 (dated by TCRdb to the early 2020s). Library method: the immunoSEQ multiplex PCR assay. TCRdb took over this immuneACCESS table, retaining in-frame rearrangements with V and J assigned. Such tables are incomplete; in checked studies, under half of the missing clones stem from an unresolved V gene, and the remainder is unexplained. For this sample there are approximately 250,000 clones; about 89% appear just once. In total, the top ten clones hold 3.5% to 4.5% of the sample. The sample taken for sequencing was PBMCs or T cells enriched from blood (not recorded which). These receptors all come from a woman aged 25 to 39 who had recovered from COVID-19.

The chain carries TRBV2 and TRBJ2-7; 10 bases are a match to TRBD1. The germline V gene has CDR1 SNHLY and CDR2 FYNNEI. V lost 6 bases to trimming and J lost 5 bases; unmatched junction nucleotides: 10. There are 15 residues in the CDR3. This CDR3 is CASRASGQGTHEQYF. Written as DNA, the CDR3 is TGTGCCAGCAGAGCTTCGGGACAGGGGACCCACGAGCAGTACTTC.

CDR3 residues: CASSFLDEQFF. In DNA form, the CDR3 reads TGTGCCAGCAGTTTTCTCGATGAGCAGTTCTTC. This sequence joins TRBV28 and TRBJ2-1; D is unclear. The CDR3 has 11 residues. Germline-derived CDR1 and CDR2 are MDHEN and SYDVKM. Trimming cost V 3 bases and J 8 bases, with 5 bases left between them.

The chain couples TRBV3-1 (or the pseudogene TRBV3-2) to TRBJ1-1; maybe TRBD1 (5 bases). Germline assignment: CDR1 LGHDT and CDR2 YNNKEL (reference sequence). The CDR3 is 13 amino acids. Trimming left V 1 base short and J 4 bases short, with 7 bases between. CDR3 residues: CASSQGGVTEAFF. CDR3 nucleotide sequence: TGTGCCAGCAGCCAAGGGGGGGTCACTGAAGCTTTCTTT.

The V gene is TRBV6-6, the J gene TRBJ1-1; no clear D gene. Trimming removed 8 bases from V and 8 bases from J, with 12 bases in between. This CDR3 is built from 11 residues. Germline CDR1 MNHNY, CDR2 SVGAGI (reference sequence). CDR3 DNA: TGTGCCAGCGGAAAGCGAGTCGAAGCTTTCTTT. Translated: CASGKRVEAFF.

This clone was detected only once. The CDR3 region is CASSQDSEGELFF. The DNA of the CDR3 is TGTGCCAGCAGCCAAGATAGTGAGGGGGAACTGTTTTTT. The rearrangement links TRBV4-2 to TRBJ1-4; perhaps TRBD1 as D (6 bases). Looked up from germline, CDR1 is LGHNA and CDR2 is YNFKEQ. The germline V and J ends were trimmed by 0 bases and 12 bases, with 11 bases remaining between them. CDR3 length equals 13 residues.

The chain has TRBV18 and TRBJ1-1; D may be TRBD1 (5 bases). The CDR3 runs to 14 residues. The germline V and J ends were trimmed by 8 bases and 0 bases, with 13 bases remaining between them. Germline V gene sequence: CDR1 KGHSH, CDR2 LQKENI. CDR3 DNA: TGTGCCAGCACAAAAAAGGGGCTGAACACTGAAGCTTTCTTT. Translated, it gives CASTKKGLNTEAFF.

The chain couples TRBV25-1 to TRBJ2-2; tentative D call: TRBD1 (6 bases). Germline-derived CDR1 and CDR2 are MGHDK and SYGVNS. The CDR3 spans 15 residues. Trimming took 1 base from V and 6 from J, leaving 12 bases between them. The CDR3 protein is CASSESYRVAGELFF. CDR3 nucleotide sequence: TGTGCCAGCAGTGAATCATACAGGGTGGCCGGGGAGCTGTTTTTT.

The gene calls are TRBV19 and TRBJ1-4; D not resolved. The ends were cut back, 7 bases at V and 8 bases at J, with 20 bases in the middle. CDR1 is LNHDA, CDR2 SQIVND, per germline (reference sequence). The CDR3 extends over 15 amino acids. CDR3 protein: CASTSPAPRGEKLFF. CDR3 bases: TGTGCCAGTACCTCCCCGGCCCCACGAGGGGAAAAACTGTTTTTT.